Shown below are 11 T cell receptor beta chains from a single sample sequenced in a study of shared clonotypes between healthy human individuals (dated by TCRdb to 2018 to 2021). The library was obtained by the immunoSEQ multiplex PCR assay. The clones in this table, taken by TCRdb from immuneACCESS, are in-frame only. Not every clone is retained; where verified, under half of the shortfall comes from an unresolved V gene, and the cause of the rest is unknown. Counted in this sample were about 490,000 clones; around 78% of them appeared once. The top ten clones comprise 10% to 15% of the sample. Material: PBMCs. The source of these receptors is a woman between 40 and 55 years old in good health. Some clones in this sample may be carry-over from other donors' samples.

This clone was detected only once. The CDR3: CASSPGVEETQYF. The CDR3 DNA is TGTGCCAGCTCACCAGGGGTAGAAGAGACCCAGTACTTC. The chain is built from TRBV18 and TRBJ2-5; no clear D gene. This CDR3 contains 13 residues. Germline V gene sequence: CDR1 KGHSH, CDR2 LQKENI. The ends were cut back, 2 bases at V and 3 bases at J, with 7 bases in the middle.

The chain combines TRBV4-3 with TRBJ1-5; tentatively, D is TRBD1 (5 bases). Germline-derived CDR1 and CDR2 are LGHNA and YSLEER. Trimming left V 0 bases short and J 5 bases short, with 14 bases between. The CDR3 totals 16 residues. CDR3 in DNA: TGCGCCAGCAGCCAAGAGTGGGGGGATTGGGATCAGCCCCAGCATTTT. Its translation is CASSQEWGDWDQPQHF.

About this clone itself: The junction differs from germline at one of its ends, possibly a read error. The sample carries other DNA sequences with the same CDR3. The genes are TRBV11-2 and TRBJ1-5, with D possibly being TRBD1 (5 bases). From germline, CDR1 is SGHAT and CDR2 FQNNGV. The CDR3 has 16 residues. The CDR3 reads CASSPSTGISNQPQHF. Here the CDR3 DNA reads TGTGCCAGCAGCCCATCCACAGGAATTAGCAACCAGCCCCAGCATTTT.

V gene TRBV5-8 combines with J gene TRBJ2-5, with D possibly matching TRBD1 (6 bases). CDR1 is SGHTS and CDR2 is YDEGEE in the germline V gene. V lost 4 bases and J lost 2, with 12 bases in between. This CDR3 has 14 amino acids. The CDR3 here is CASSPRDNQETQYF. The CDR3 DNA reads as TGTGCCAGCAGCCCCCGGGACAATCAAGAGACCCAGTACTTC.

J is TRBJ2-7 and V is TRBV29-1; 8 positions match TRBD1. This CDR3 spans 12 amino acids. After removal of 5 bases from V and 3 bases from J, the junction contained 3 bases not matched to a gene. Germline loops: CDR1 SQVTM, CDR2 ANQGSEA. The CDR3 here is CSVQGAFYEQYF. Written as DNA, the CDR3 is TGCAGCGTTCAGGGGGCGTTCTACGAGCAGTACTTC.

This clone turned up a few times. The rearrangement joins TRBV28 to TRBJ1-5, with D perhaps TRBD1 (5 bases). Trimming removed 3 bases at V and 3 bases at J, with 12 bases between. CDR3 length: 15 residues. Germline loops: CDR1 MDHEN, CDR2 SYDVKM. The CDR3 DNA reads TGTGCCAGCAGTTTGGGGGGACTAAACAATCAGCCCCAGCATTTT. Amino acid sequence: CASSLGGLNNQPQHF.

The table lists this clone with a few counts. This chain joins TRBV27 and TRBJ2-6; possible D gene TRBD1, 6 bases. Trimming left V 6 bases short and J 2 bases short, with 17 bases between. The CDR3 runs 17 residues. Germline values: CDR1 MNHEY, CDR2 SMNVEV (reference sequence). Here the CDR3 DNA reads TGTGCCAGCAGCCGGACAGCCTCAGGACCTGGGGCCAACGTCCTGACTTTC. Its translation is CASSRTASGPGANVLTF. Full variable domain (missing parts from reference TRBV27 and TRBJ2-6): EAQVTQNPRYLITVTGKKLTVTCSQNMNHEYMSWYRQDPGLGLRQIYYSMNVEVTDKGDVPEGYKVSRKEKRNFPLILESPSPNQTSLYFCASSRTASGPGANVLTFGAGSRLTVL.

The DNA of the CDR3 is TGTGCCAGTAGCCCGATGGGGGAGAGCTACGAGCAGTACTTC. Translation gives CASSPMGESYEQYF. The chain is built from TRBV19 and TRBJ2-7; D might be TRBD1 or TRBD2, each matching 5 bases. Germline V gene sequence: CDR1 LNHDA, CDR2 SQIVND (reference sequence). Trimming left V 6 bases short and J 3 bases short, with 15 bases between. The CDR3 runs to 14 residues. The complete variable domain, with remaining parts taken from reference TRBV19 and TRBJ2-7, reads DGGITQSPKYLFRKEGQNVTLSCEQNLNHDAMYWYRQDPGQGLRLIYYSQIVNDFQKGDIAEGYSVSREKKESFPLTVTSAQKNPTAFYLCASSPMGESYEQYFGPGTRLTVT.

As regards this clone: Other DNA sequences in the sample encode the same CDR3. The rearrangement links TRBV11-2 to TRBJ2-7, with TRBD1 as a possible D gene (5 bases). Per the germline V gene, CDR1 is SGHAT and CDR2 is FQNNGV. This CDR3 spans 12 amino acids. The germline V and J ends were trimmed by 3 bases and 3 bases, with 6 bases remaining between them. As DNA, the CDR3 is TGTGCCAGCAGCTTCCAGGGCTACGAGCAGTACTTC. It yields the protein CASSFQGYEQYF.

The chain uses TRBV25-1 and TRBJ2-7; D call uncertain. Trimming shortened V by 9 bases and J by 3 bases, and 9 bases separated the two germline ends. The germline V gene has CDR1 MGHDK and CDR2 SYGVNS. This CDR3 is 11 amino acids long. The CDR3 nucleotides are TGTGCCAGTGCCCAGATCTACGAGCAGTACTTC. Protein sequence: CASAQIYEQYF.

The J gene is TRBJ2-1, the V gene TRBV7-8, with TRBD2 matching over 7 bases. The CDR3 sequence is 13 residues long. Germline V gene sequence: CDR1 SGHVS, CDR2 FQNEAQ. The V and J ends lost 4 bases and 9 bases, in that order; junction bases with no gene match: 6. The CDR3 reads CASSSYGGGEQFF. The CDR3 DNA reads as TGTGCCAGCAGCTCCTACGGCGGGGGTGAGCAGTTCTTC.